These T cell receptor beta chains were read from a single sample in a study of blood T cell repertoires in COVID-19. Only in-frame clones appear in the TCRdb table, and some are missing; sequencing was by immunoSEQ multiplex PCR. This sample yields some 180,000 clones, of which about 87% are seen a single time; under 3% belongs to the top ten. Source material: peripheral blood. The receptors derive from a woman of 80 years or more with COVID-19, enrolled during active disease. CDR3s leave out the opening cysteine and the closing phenylalanine or tryptophan. Each record gives: CDR3 length, J gene, V gene, CDR3 protein.

13,TRBJ1-4,TRBV19,ASGKPGTLDEKLF
12,TRBJ1-6,TRBV28,ASTAGLGNSPLH
11,TRBJ2-2,TRBV24-1,ATERGIGGELF
14,TRBJ1-1,TRBV18,ASSPRFGTGDTEAF
14,TRBJ2-2,TRBV27,ASSLFWREPPGELF
13,TRBJ2-3,TRBV7-2,ASSFGAGVRDTQY
15,TRBJ2-1,TRBV7-6,ASSYYTGTGAYNEQF
13,TRBJ1-4,TRBV2,ASSHQGSTNEKLF
13,TRBJ2-1,TRBV7-2,ASSLSGGSYNEQF
14,TRBJ2-1,TRBV28,ASSSPWDRGSNEQF
14,TRBJ1-5,TRBV6-6,ASSYWDRGNNQPQH
12,TRBJ1-2,TRBV6-5,ASSSLQGNYGYT
12,TRBJ1-1,TRBV10-3,AISEDGLGHEAF
12,TRBJ2-5,TRBV7-9,ASSRDRVEETQY
11,TRBJ1-5,TRBV9,ASSVAGNQPQH
14,TRBJ1-2,TRBV6-6,ASRSTGEYPLYGYT
11,TRBJ2-2,TRBV7-2,ASSWTSNGELF
14,TRBJ2-2,TRBV5-1,ASSRRRASDTGELF
10,TRBJ1-2,TRBV24-1,ATSEGVYGYT
14,TRBJ2-7,TRBV7-3,ASSDNSGTGCHEQY
12,TRBJ1-1,TRBV19,ASSVQGRGTEAF
13,TRBJ1-1,TRBV7-2,ASSRDRVLKAEAF
13,TRBJ2-1,TRBV6-4,ATSEAGASYNEQF
14,TRBJ2-2,TRBV11-3,ASSSRTGQGTGELF
11,TRBJ1-1,TRBV11-2,ASSSNYNTEAF
11,TRBJ1-3,TRBV19,ASSTVSGNTIY
16,TRBJ2-1,TRBV6-2/TRBV6-3,ASSYTAIDPRGGDEQF
17,TRBJ2-7,TRBV14,ASSATRNLRQFRTYEQY
12,TRBJ2-5,TRBV5-4,ASSFGQGAAAQY
12,TRBJ1-4,TRBV2,ASSGTGTYEKLF
11,TRBJ1-5,TRBV20-1,SASGQVFPAQH
12,TRBJ2-7,TRBV3-1/TRBV3-2,ASSQGTGGHEQY
14,TRBJ2-2,TRBV19,ASSMQARTPAGELF
14,TRBJ2-2,TRBV14,ASSRAGTVNTGELF
13,TRBJ2-3,TRBV5-6,ASSLGLGVSDTQY
14,TRBJ2-2,TRBV18,ASSPVIQGASGELF
12,TRBJ1-5,TRBV2,ASSEVTGDQPQH
11,TRBJ2-2,TRBV4-3,ASSQAHRGELF
11,TRBJ1-2,TRBV5-5,ASSPLTGADYT
11,TRBJ1-5,TRBV2,ASTRQGEQPQH
11,TRBJ1-6,TRBV10-2,ASSETLNSPLH
11,TRBJ2-1,TRBV11-3,ASSLGAYNEQF
13,TRBJ1-3,TRBV6-5,ASRPADSPGNTIY
17,TRBJ2-2,TRBV6-4,ASSERLLAGPQMTGELF
18,TRBJ1-3,TRBV7-4,ASSLVCGFQLQGSGNTIY
11,TRBJ2-1,TRBV19,ASSIGLGDEQF
15,TRBJ2-2,TRBV9,ASSVAPSGRGTGELF
11,TRBJ2-1,TRBV2,ASKRGGDNEQF
12,TRBJ2-3,TRBV5-5,ASSPTSLGDTQY
13,TRBJ1-2,TRBV7-9,ASSLSGTEIYGYT
14,TRBJ2-1,TRBV19,ASSPKGLAGVFEQF
13,TRBJ2-1,TRBV9,ASSALAGTYNEQF
11,TRBJ2-7,TRBV29-1,SVSGTGGANPY
13,TRBJ1-5,TRBV5-6,ASSLDGLSNQPQH
13,TRBJ1-6,TRBV4-2,ASSQPLAGNSPLH
15,TRBJ2-6,TRBV5-4,ASSFLRPGSGANVLT
15,TRBJ1-6,TRBV28,ASSYQEPGGRFSPLH